These 15 T cell receptor beta chains were sequenced from one sample in a study of OX40 agonist ivuxolimab in advanced cancers. The protocol was immunoSEQ multiplex PCR, while the TCRdb copy is restricted to in-frame clones and leaves out a portion. The sample contains about 98,000 clones, approximately 91% of which appear only once. Sequenced here: CD4+ or CD8+ T cells sorted from blood, sampled in a trial of the OX40 agonist ivuxolimab. Receptors originate from an adult with an advanced solid tumor such as melanoma, head and neck, liver or kidney cancer.

The rearrangement uses TRBV7-3 and TRBJ2-5; the D is unclear. Trimming stripped 2 bases from V and 2 bases from J, with 12 bases between. Germline CDR1 reads SGHTA; CDR2 reads FQGTGA. The CDR3 extends over 15 amino acids. The CDR3 reads CASSLRLASQETQYF. The DNA for the CDR3 is TGTGCCAGCAGCTTACGCCTTGCGTCACAAGAGACCCAGTACTTC.

This chain connects TRBV28 to TRBJ2-7, with D perhaps matching TRBD1 or TRBD2 (5 bases each). V was shortened by 4 bases and J by 2 bases, with 9 bases between the two germline ends. In germline, CDR1 is MDHEN, CDR2 SYDVKM. The CDR3 length is 13 residues. CDR3 sequence: CASSSGQTYEQYF. CDR3 bases: TGTGCCAGCAGTTCGGGGCAGACCTACGAGCAGTACTTC.

The chain carries TRBV29-1 and TRBJ2-5, with TRBD1 identical over 7 bases. The CDR3 spans 13 residues. Trimming cost V 5 bases and J 5 bases; bases outside gene matches: 8. Germline V gene lookup returns CDR1 SQVTM and CDR2 ANQGSEA. CDR3 amino acids: CSVSGQAGETQYF. The CDR3, as DNA: TGCAGCGTTTCCGGACAGGCCGGGGAGACCCAGTACTTC.

This clone was seen only a few times. In the same sample, other DNA sequences code for this CDR3. The chain carries TRBV28 and TRBJ2-2; D uncertain. With 4 bases removed from V and 9 bases from J, the gap between germline ends came to 6 bases. This CDR3 is built from 11 residues. Looked up from germline, CDR1 is MDHEN and CDR2 is SYDVKM. CDR3 protein: CASSSPRELFF. The CDR3 DNA sequence: TGTGCCAGCAGTTCCCCGCGGGAGCTGTTTTTT.

The rearrangement links TRBV9 to TRBJ2-2; unclear D gene. V was clipped by 6 bases and J by 6 bases, with 15 bases between them. From germline, CDR1 is SGDLS and CDR2 YYNGEE. This CDR3 region has 14 residues. The CDR3 sequence: CASTATPGPGELFF. In nucleotides, the CDR3 is TGTGCCAGCACGGCCACTCCCGGGCCCGGGGAGCTGTTTTTT.

The V call is TRBV19, the J call TRBJ1-1; D unclear. Looked up from germline, CDR1 is LNHDA and CDR2 is SQIVND (reference sequence). Trimming removed 4 bases at V and 2 bases at J, with 11 bases between. The CDR3 is 14 residues long. The CDR3 region is CASSKGRINTEAFF. The CDR3 nucleotides read TGTGCCAGTAGTAAAGGCAGGATAAACACTGAAGCTTTCTTT.

V is TRBV2 and J is TRBJ2-7; D perhaps matches TRBD1 (6 bases). CDR3 size: 13 residues. Germline V gene lookup returns CDR1 SNHLY and CDR2 FYNNEI. Trimming removed 8 bases at V and 3 bases at J, with 14 bases between. DNA of the CDR3: TGTGCCAGCGTTGGGACACTTGACTACGAGCAGTACTTC. Protein product: CASVGTLDYEQYF.

The chain links TRBV21-1 to TRBJ2-5; the D call of TRBD2 is as the table states it, not checked on the DNA. TRBV21-1 is described as a pseudogene. The CDR3 length is 15 residues. The CDR3 reads CASSNLAGLQETQYF. CDR3 sequence (DNA): TGTGCCAGCAGCAACTTAGCGGGACTACAAGAGACCCAGTACTTC.

The chain recombines TRBV19 with TRBJ2-3; 7 bases line up with TRBD1. The CDR3 is 13 residues long. Germline CDR1 reads LNHDA; CDR2 reads SQIVND (reference sequence). CDR3 sequence: CAVGGQATDTQYF. CDR3 bases: TGTGCTGTTGGTGGACAGGCCACAGATACGCAGTATTTT.

This rearrangement joins TRBV18 to TRBJ2-5; unclear D gene. CDR1 KGHSH and CDR2 LQKENI come from the germline V gene. V was cut by 2 bases and J by 5 bases, with 9 bases left in between. This CDR3 has 13 residues. In DNA, the CDR3 is TGTGCCAGCTCACCAGGCACACTCGAGACCCAGTACTTC. Protein sequence: CASSPGTLETQYF.

The chain couples TRBV28 to TRBJ2-7; D is ambiguous. The CDR3 extends over 14 amino acids. Per germline, CDR1 MDHEN and CDR2 SYDVKM. The ends were cut back, 8 bases at V and 7 bases at J, with 21 bases in the middle. The CDR3 sequence: CASCSAGPLGEQYF. CDR3 nucleotide sequence: TGTGCCAGCTGCTCCGCCGGGCCCCTTGGGGAGCAGTACTTC.

The chain couples TRBV6-5 to TRBJ2-5; D call uncertain. This CDR3 is 14 amino acids long. Trimming removed 0 bases from V and 0 bases from J, with 5 bases in between. CDR1 is MNHEY, CDR2 SVGAGI, per germline. CDR3 nucleotides: TGTGCCAGCAGTTACTCGAGGAACCAAGAGACCCAGTACTTC. It codes for CASSYSRNQETQYF.

The V and J genes are TRBV13 and TRBJ1-1, with 9 nucleotides matching TRBD1. The CDR3 has 17 residues. V lost 3 bases to trimming and J lost 4 bases; unmatched junction nucleotides: 12. The germline CDR1 and CDR2 sequences are PRHDT and FYEKMQ (reference sequence). CDR3: CASSFRQGDFRGTEAFF. CDR3 in DNA: TGTGCCAGCAGCTTTCGACAGGGGGATTTTCGCGGCACTGAAGCTTTCTTT. Together with reference TRBV13 and TRBJ1-1, the CDR3 gives the full variable domain: AAGVIQSPRHLIKEKRETATLKCYPIPRHDTVYWYQQGPGQDPQFLISFYEKMQSDKGSIPDRFSAQQFSDYHSELNMSSLELGDSALYFCASSFRQGDFRGTEAFFGQGTRLTVV.

The V gene is TRBV4-2, the J gene TRBJ2-3, with 9 nucleotides matching TRBD1. V lost 5 bases, J lost 3 bases, and 12 bases stayed unmatched. The germline CDR1 and CDR2 sequences are LGHNA and YNFKEQ. This CDR3 spans 17 amino acids. CDR3 sequence: CASSTRGGQGFTDTQYF. CDR3 in DNA: TGTGCCAGCAGCACCAGGGGGGGACAGGGATTTACAGATACGCAGTATTTT.

The chain links TRBV11-2 to TRBJ2-7; no clear D gene. The V end was cut by 0 bases, the J end by 0 bases, with 12 bases between. The CDR3 length is 16 residues. The germline V gene has CDR1 SGHAT and CDR2 FQNNGV. CDR3 DNA sequence: TGTGCCAGCAGCTTAGATCGGACCGCTAGCTCCTACGAGCAGTACTTC. It yields the protein CASSLDRTASSYEQYF.